This T cell receptor (beta chain) was documented in a study of sequential checkpoint blockade in melanoma. Looking at the study overall: Both treatment sequences were followed by maintenance nivolumab. DNA from some 84 pretreatment tumor samples underwent TCRβ immunosequencing. About two dozen patients had tumor biopsies before treatment and at week 13.

The CDR3 length is 13 residues. V was cut by 3 bases and J by 5 bases, with 9 bases left in between. Germline loops: CDR1 MGHDK, CDR2 SYGVNS. Treatment described: randomized to nivolumab then ipilimumab (arm A) or the reverse (arm B). Clones were read by immunoSEQ multiplex PCR, and TCRdb kept only the in-frame ones, dropping some. Among about 2,300 clones, about 20% were seen once, and the ten largest hold 4.3%. This clone was detected only a few times. The receptor was isolated from a human donor with melanoma. Sequencing used tumor tissue (inferred from file names), obtained from a patient given nivolumab and ipilimumab in sequence. V is TRBV25-1 and J is TRBJ2-3; a possible D gene is TRBD2 (5 bases). For the CDR3, the DNA is TGTGCCAGCAGTGACCGGGAAAGAGATACGCAGTATTTT. Translated: CASSDRERDTQYF.